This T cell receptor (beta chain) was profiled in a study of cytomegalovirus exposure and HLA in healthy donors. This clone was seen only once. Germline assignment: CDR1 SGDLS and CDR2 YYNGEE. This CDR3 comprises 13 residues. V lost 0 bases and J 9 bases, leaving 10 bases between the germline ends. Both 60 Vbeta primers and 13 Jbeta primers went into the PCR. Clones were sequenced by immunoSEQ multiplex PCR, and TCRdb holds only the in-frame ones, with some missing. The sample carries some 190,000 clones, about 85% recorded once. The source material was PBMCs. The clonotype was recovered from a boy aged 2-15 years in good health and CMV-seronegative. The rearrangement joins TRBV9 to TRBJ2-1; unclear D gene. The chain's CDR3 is CASSVGPGGEQFF. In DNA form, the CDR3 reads TGTGCCAGCAGCGTAGGGCCTGGCGGTGAGCAGTTCTTC. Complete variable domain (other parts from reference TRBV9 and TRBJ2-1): DSGVTQTPKHLITATGQRVTLRCSPRSGDLSVYWYQQSLDQGLQFLIQYYNGEERAKGNILERFSAQQFPDLHSELNLSSLELGDSALYFCASSVGPGGEQFFGPGTRLTVL.